The 28 T cell receptor beta chains below were found in one sample sequenced in a study of tumor and adjacent non-tumor tissue in lung cancer. A modified ARM-PCR protocol with three rounds of nested PCR amplified TCRbeta. Each CDR3 protein is one row after TCRdb ran MiXCR on the multiplex PCR reads. In the table there are about 60,000 distinct CDR3 sequences, 61% of which are singletons. The template was RNA from unsorted bulk tissue. Distant lung tissue was collected more than 3 cm away from the tumor edge. The sequenced material came from distant non-tumor lung tissue. All receptors come from a man aged 70 or older with non-small cell lung cancer.

This chain connects TRBV6-5 to TRBJ1-5; D remains unclear. The J call is in doubt because the DNA end fits TRBJ2-3 better. The CDR3 consists of 13 residues. Germline V gene sequence: CDR1 MNHEY, CDR2 SVGAGI. For the CDR3, the DNA is TGTGCCAGCAGTTACTCGCAGGACCAGTCCCAGTATTTT. Translating it yields CASSYSQDQSQYF.

Turning to this clonotype: This may arise from a read error, as a much more abundant clone is one base away. The rearrangement joins TRBV20-1 to TRBJ2-1, with TRBD1 matching over 7 bases. The CDR3 has 13 residues. In germline, CDR1 is DFQATT, CDR2 SNEGSKA (reference sequence). The CDR3 spells CSGRTGKRDEHFF. Written as DNA, the CDR3 is TGCAGTGGAAGGACAGGTAAAAGAGATGAGCACTTCTTC.

Worth noting for this clonotype: Mismatch with germline at one junction end may stem from a read error. The genes are TRBV6-1 and TRBJ2-2; a possible D gene is TRBD1 (6 bases). Per germline, CDR1 MNHNS and CDR2 SASEGT. This CDR3 is 16 amino acids long. The CDR3 loop reads CASRDSQGSDAGELFF. DNA for the CDR3: TGTGCCAGCCGTGATTCACAGGGTTCGGACGCCGGGGAACTGTTTTTT.

This clonotype has more than one count but fewer than ten. V usage is TRBV28 and J usage is TRBJ2-6; D is unresolved. Trimming stripped 6 bases from V and 0 bases from J, with 9 bases between. From germline, CDR1 is MDHEN and CDR2 SYDVKM. CDR3 length: 15 residues. CDR3: CASRRTYSGANVLTF. CDR3 bases: TGTGCCAGCAGACGTACTTACTCTGGGGCCAACGTCCTGACTTTC.

On this clonotype itself: Since a much larger clone is just one base distant, this may be a read error. The V and J genes are TRBV6-5 and TRBJ2-6, with D tentatively TRBD2 (6 bases). The CDR3 sequence is 15 residues long. V dropped 11 bases and J dropped 2 bases, with 16 bases sitting between them. Germline V lookup: CDR1 MNHEY, CDR2 SVGAGI. CDR3 sequence: CACGETAPGANVLTF. In DNA, the CDR3 is TGTGCCTGCGGGGAAACGGCTCCTGGGGCCAACGTCCTGACTTTC.

As to this clonotype: Relative to the germline gene, one junction end is altered; a read error may explain this. The chain carries TRBV2 and TRBJ2-1; the D call may be TRBD1 or TRBD2 (5 bases each). The CDR3 totals 14 residues. CDR1 SNHLY and CDR2 FYNNEI come from the germline V gene. The CDR3 loop reads CASSLGQEGDEHFF. CDR3 nucleotide sequence: TGTGCCAGCAGCCTCGGACAAGAGGGCGATGAGCACTTCTTC.

This clonotype was found once. The CDR3 protein is CASNLGPPGGVQETQYF. The CDR3 nucleotides are TGTGCCAGTAACTTAGGTCCCCCGGGGGGGGTTCAAGAGACCCAGTACTTC. The chain joins TRBV11-2 to TRBJ2-5; 8 nucleotides align to TRBD2. The J segment lost 2 bases and the V segment lost 9 bases, leaving 17 bases of the junction unmatched. This CDR3 is 17 amino acids long. Germline-derived CDR1 and CDR2 are SGHAT and FQNNGV.

This clonotype was seen many times. The chain links TRBV4-1 to TRBJ2-4; 9 bases map to TRBD2. Per germline, CDR1 MGHRA and CDR2 YSYEKL. This CDR3 has 18 residues. Trimming removed 7 bases from V and 0 bases from J; junction bases left unmatched: 13. The CDR3 protein is CASNPGSGGSLAKNIQYF. CDR3 DNA: TGCGCCAGCAACCCGGGTAGCGGGGGATCTCTAGCCAAAAACATTCAGTACTTC.

Note on this clonotype: The final CDR3 position lacks the conserved phenylalanine or tryptophan, pointing to a likely read error. The V call is TRBV12-3 or TRBV12-4, the J call TRBJ2-4; 8 bases agree with TRBD1. The CDR3 is 15 amino acids. The CDR3 reads CAGSFRGQMRNIQYL. In DNA, the CDR3 is TGTGCCGGCAGTTTCAGGGGGCAGATGCGGAACATTCAGTACCTC.

This clonotype was observed once. A much more abundant neighbour one base away suggests this may be a read error. The V call is TRBV19, the J call TRBJ1-4; D may be TRBD1 (6 bases). Germline assignment: CDR1 LNHDA and CDR2 SQIVND (reference sequence). This CDR3 is 12 amino acids long. The CDR3: CATSSRGVELFF. For the CDR3, the DNA is TGTGCCACTAGTTCCAGGGGCGTCGAACTGTTTTTT.

As regards this clonotype: This may stem from a read error, because a much larger clone lies one nucleotide away. V is TRBV5-1 and J is TRBJ2-2, with 7 bases lining up with TRBD1. This CDR3 region has 17 residues. The germline V gene encodes CDR1 SGHRS and CDR2 YFSETQ. CDR3 nucleotides: TGCGTCAGCAGCTCACGGTCGGACAGGAGAAACACCGGGGAGCTGTTTTTT. Encoded protein: CVSSSRSDRRNTGELFF.

This clonotype was found a few times. The chain has TRBV7-9 and TRBJ2-2; D unclear. Per germline, CDR1 SEHNR and CDR2 FQNEAQ (reference sequence). Deletions cut 5 bases from V and 1 base from J, with 11 bases between. The CDR3 runs 15 residues. CDR3 sequence: CASSPRAVNTGELFF. CDR3 nucleotides: TGTGCCAGCAGCCCACGGGCCGTGAACACCGGGGAGCTGTTTTTT.

V gene TRBV20-1 combines with J gene TRBJ1-1, with D perhaps matching TRBD1 (6 bases). The CDR3 consists of 14 residues. Trimming cost V 1 base and J 13 bases, with 22 bases left between them. Per the germline V gene, CDR1 is DFQATT and CDR2 is SNEGSKA (reference sequence). The CDR3 sequence: CSARVPGTTFSIFF. The CDR3 coding sequence is TGCAGTGCTAGAGTCCCCGGGACAACCTTCTCAATTTTCTTT.

The sample holds a few counts of this clonotype. Its ends do not fully match the called genes, so a read error is possible. This chain joins TRBV2 and TRBJ2-4; D may be TRBD1 (5 bases). The germline gives CDR1 SNHLY, CDR2 FYNNEI. CDR3 length: 16 amino acids. CDR3 protein: CASRVETRVAKNIRYF. CDR3 DNA sequence: TGTGCCAGCAGAGTAGAGACCAGGGTAGCCAAAAACATTCGGTACTTC. The full variable domain, with the rest looked up from reference TRBV2 and TRBJ2-4, is EPEVTQTPSHQVTQMGQEVILRCVPISNHLYFYWYRQILGQKVEFLVSFYNNEISEKSEIFDDQFSVERPDGSNFTLKIRSTKLEDSAMYFCASRVETRVAKNIRYFGAGTRLSVL.

The chain has TRBV11-3 and TRBJ1-1; possibly TRBD1 for D (6 bases). This CDR3 is 16 amino acids long. Germline values: CDR1 SGHNT, CDR2 YENEEA. Trimming shortened V by 5 bases and J by 4 bases, and 20 bases separated the two germline ends. CDR3 DNA sequence: TGTGCCAGCAGCCGCGACGGGACAAATATGAGCACTGAAGCTTTCTTT. Translation: CASSRDGTNMSTEAFF.

This clonotype was found many times. The chain uses TRBV28 and TRBJ1-5, with TRBD1 as a possible D gene (5 bases). Trimming removed 4 bases from V and 7 bases from J, with 14 bases in between. Germline V gene sequence: CDR1 MDHEN, CDR2 SYDVKM. The CDR3 loop spans 14 amino acids. CDR3 in DNA: TGTGCCAGCAGTTGGAACTTCCGGGGGCAGCCCCAGCATTTT. It encodes CASSWNFRGQPQHF.

Note on this clonotype: A much larger clone lies a single base off, so this may be a read error. This sequence joins TRBV20-1 and TRBJ2-3; a possible D gene is TRBD1 (5 bases). Germline lookup yields CDR1 DFQATT and CDR2 SNEGSKA (reference sequence). Trimming took 5 bases from V and 1 from J, leaving 16 bases between them. The CDR3 covers 15 residues. The CDR3 DNA reads as TGCAGTGCTTGGCCTCACCCCAGGGGCACAGATACGCAGTATTTT. It specifies CSAWPHPRGTDTQYF.

This clonotype has at least ten counts. The genes are TRBV24-1 and TRBJ2-2; D possibly corresponds to TRBD1 (5 bases). Germline lookup yields CDR1 KGHDR and CDR2 SFDVKD. The V end lost 5 bases, the J end lost 5 bases, and 11 bases lay between the germline ends. The CDR3 is 14 amino acids. CDR3: CATSGSRETGELFF. As DNA, the CDR3 is TGTGCCACCAGTGGGTCCAGGGAAACCGGGGAGCTGTTTTTT.

In its sample, this clonotype was seen many times. The CDR3 DNA is TGTTCCCCCTACTTCTACGAGCAGTACTTC. Translation: CSPYFYEQYF. The chain is built from TRBV28 and TRBJ2-7; D is ambiguous. Per germline, CDR1 MDHEN and CDR2 SYDVKM. The CDR3 is made up of 10 amino acids.

Of note for this clonotype: This may stem from a read error, because a much larger clone lies one nucleotide away. The chain is built from TRBV6-5 and TRBJ2-7, with TRBD1 matching 7 bases. Trimming removed 7 bases from V and 2 bases from J; junction bases left unmatched: 8. The germline V gene has CDR1 MNHEY and CDR2 SVGAGI. This CDR3 comprises 14 residues. The CDR3 sequence is CASKDRLSAYEQYF. The CDR3 nucleotides read TGTGCCAGCAAGGACAGGTTATCCGCCTACGAGCAGTACTTC.

The rearrangement links TRBV28 to TRBJ2-3; 7 bases fit TRBD2. After removal of 10 bases from V and 3 bases from J, the junction contained 13 bases not matched to a gene. Per the germline V gene, CDR1 is MDHEN and CDR2 is SYDVKM. This CDR3 contains 15 residues. CDR3 protein: CAITPSTGGTDTQYF. Here the CDR3 DNA reads TGTGCCATCACTCCAAGCACGGGAGGAACAGATACGCAGTATTTT.

The CDR3 region has the DNA TGTGCCAGCAGCTTAGGCGGAGCGGGGGGAAATACGCAGTATTTT. Protein product: CASSLGGAGGNTQYF. The rearrangement uses TRBV7-2 and TRBJ2-3, with 9 bases matching TRBD2. Trimming cost V 1 base and J 7 bases; bases outside gene matches: 6. This CDR3 region has 15 residues. Germline loops: CDR1 SGHTA, CDR2 FQGNSA.

For this clonotype: As the CDR3 is not closed by the conserved phenylalanine or tryptophan, this likely results from a read error. CDR3 bases: TGTGCCAGCATAGCGGGCCCCAATATGAACACTGAAGCTTTCCTT. It specifies CASIAGPNMNTEAFL. This chain links TRBV6-5 with TRBJ1-1; D remains unclear. There are 15 residues in the CDR3. Per germline, CDR1 MNHEY and CDR2 SVGAGI. Trimming left V 7 bases short and J 0 bases short, with 15 bases between.

This clonotype was picked up many times. This chain links TRBV4-1 with TRBJ2-5; tentatively, D is TRBD2 (7 bases). Trimming cost V 1 base and J 5 bases, with 17 bases left between them. Germline CDR1 is MGHRA and CDR2 is YSYEKL. The CDR3 is 16 residues long. CDR3 in amino acids: CASSQVGGGPRETQYF. The CDR3 DNA reads as TGCGCCAGCAGCCAAGTTGGGGGGGGGCCCAGGGAGACCCAGTACTTC.

This clonotype came up a few times. This chain joins TRBV28 and TRBJ2-5; no definite D call. CDR1 and CDR2 from the germline V gene are MDHEN and SYDVKM. The CDR3 covers 12 residues. V lost 3 bases to trimming and J lost 4 bases, with 6 bases between them. This CDR3 reads CASSFLRETQYF. The DNA of the CDR3 is TGTGCCAGCAGTTTCCTTAGAGAGACCCAGTACTTC.

This clonotype is deemed medium-sized (0.01 to 0.1%). The chain joins TRBV6-2 or TRBV6-3 to TRBJ2-5; 11 bases are a match to TRBD2. Looked up from germline, CDR1 is MNHEY and CDR2 is SVGEGT. The CDR3 runs 16 residues. V lost 4 bases, J lost 5 bases, and 9 bases stayed unmatched. CDR3 in DNA: TGTGCCAGCAGTTCAGGACTAGCGGGCTCAGGGGAGACCCAGTACTTC. Protein product: CASSSGLAGSGETQYF.

Note on this clonotype: A much larger clone sits a single nucleotide away, making a read error possible. The rearrangement uses TRBV5-1 and TRBJ2-5, with D maybe TRBD1 (6 bases). The germline CDR1 and CDR2 sequences are SGHRS and YFSETQ. The CDR3 is 15 amino acids. The CDR3 nucleotides are TGCGCCAGCAGCTTGGGAGCAGGGGCCCAAGAGATCCAGTACTTC. Translated: CASSLGAGAQEIQYF.

This clonotype has a count of ten or more. The V gene is TRBV6-2 or TRBV6-3, the J gene TRBJ2-7, with 10 bases lining up with TRBD2. Per germline, CDR1 MNHEY and CDR2 SVGEGT. J gave up 2 bases and V 0 bases, and 1 base lay outside the gene matches. The CDR3 contains 15 residues. The CDR3 region has the DNA TGTGCCAGCAGTTACTCGAGCGGGGGGGCCTACGAGCAGTACTTC. Translating gives CASSYSSGGAYEQYF.